This T cell receptor beta chain was captured by sequencing in a study of T-cell reconstitution after alpha-beta-depleted transplantation in children. Per the germline V gene, CDR1 is SGHRS and CDR2 is YFSETQ. The CDR3 runs to 16 residues. V lost 5 bases and J lost 0, with 15 bases in between. Study results and caveats: High day-60 TCRbeta diversity in some patients came from surviving recipient T cells and thymic progenitors.

With regard to this clonotype: The antigen remains unidentified.

TCRbeta library construction was performed incorporating unique molecular identifiers. TCRdb re-called the PCR reads with MiXCR, one entry per CDR3 protein. Of 250,000 to 400,000 distinct CDR3 sequences listed, over 20% are singletons. This clonotype originated in a male patient aged 5 to 17 who had a stem cell transplant for acute lymphoblastic leukemia, so the T cells may come from the graft donor. The chain uses TRBV5-1 and TRBJ1-3; maybe TRBD1 (6 bases). Sequences were derived from PBMCs, mostly from graft donor cells, sampled 180 days after TCRalphabeta/CD19-depleted stem cell transplant. Here the CDR3 reads CASRKTTGYSGNTIYF. The CDR3 nucleotides read TGCGCCAGCAGGAAAACAACAGGGTACTCTGGAAACACCATATATTTT.